Described below is a single T cell receptor (beta chain) sequence and its context. Its antigen is not known. Some clones are missing from TCRdb's copy, which holds only in-frame ones; the method was immunoSEQ multiplex PCR. The sample records roughly 2,300,000 clones, roughly 92% being singletons. This sample stems from a study of shared clonotypes between healthy human individuals. Points from the study as a whole: The study found about 5% of naive CD4 clonotypes shared across a few donors.

The CDR3 covers 15 residues. Germline CDR1 and CDR2: SGDLS and YYNGEE. After removal of 4 bases from V and 8 bases from J, the junction contained 10 bases not matched to a gene. The specimen was naive CD4+ T cells from PBMCs. Subset indicated: CD45RA+ positively selected. This receptor was identified in a man aged 18 to 35 in good health. Some clones in this sample may be carry-over from other donors' samples. The chain has TRBV9 and TRBJ2-1; the match to TRBD2 covers 9 bases. The CDR3 region is CASSSDSGRGDEQFF. CDR3 sequence (DNA): TGTGCCAGCAGCTCAGATAGCGGGAGAGGGGATGAGCAGTTCTTC. The variable domain in full, with the rest retrieved from reference TRBV9 and TRBJ2-1, is DSGVTQTPKHLITATGQRVTLRCSPRSGDLSVYWYQQSLDQGLQFLIQYYNGEERAKGNILERFSAQQFPDLHSELNLSSLELGDSALYFCASSSDSGRGDEQFFGPGTRLTVL.